This T cell receptor beta chain originates from a study of blood T cell repertoires in COVID-19 (dated by TCRdb to 2019 to 2021). Context from the whole study: The collaborator samples originated in the United States, Italy and Spain and spanned the acute and convalescent phases of COVID-19. The material from the prospective study consisted of cDNA or gDNA derived from T cells, B-cell-depleted T cells, or PBMCs. Deeply sampled blood TCRbeta repertoires from subjects exposed to, actively infected with, or recovered from COVID-19 were included in the dataset. The repertoires were made available in a free public database intended to serve as a resource for research on the immune response to SARS-CoV-2. The samples were drawn from the first 160 participants of the ongoing ImmuneRACE study and from 950 to 1,500 subjects provided by 6 global collaborators. The sample metadata nearly always contained a de-identified subject ID, COVID-19 status, age in years and sex. Where HLA class I and class II types were available, the types were taken from metadata supplied by the sample provider, not from assay-based typing. Broad study findings and their caveats: The quantity of clinical and demographic metadata differed by source and by participant and was supplied without curation.

Collaborating institutions collected whole blood in K2EDTA tubes following their own protocols. Collaborator samples were shipped for TCRbeta analysis as frozen whole blood, isolated PBMCs, or DNA extracted from either sample type. The cysteine opens and the phenylalanine closes a CDR3 of 13 amino acids. The read is trimmed to its CDR3 DNA, 39 bases read in frame from base 1. Relative to germline, V is 3 bases shorter and J is 7 bases shorter, with 9 bases between their ends. For CDR1 and CDR2, the germline V gene lists SGHDN and FVKESK. This clone has a single count. Its antigen remains unidentified. No base quality values were provided; no much bigger clone lies one nucleotide off. TCRbeta CDR3 regions were amplified from genomic DNA using the immunoSEQ Assay, a bias-controlled multiplex PCR. Per the authors' processing: Within the assay, amplification of reference gene primers was used to estimate how many nucleated cells each sample contained. To quantify the absolute abundance of each unique TCRbeta CDR3 rearrangement, sequence reads were collapsed and filtered. For each sample, productive Simpson clonality was calculated as the square root of Simpson's diversity index over productive rearrangements. The clones in this table, taken by TCRdb from immuneACCESS, are in-frame only. Not every clone is retained; where verified, under half of the shortfall comes from an unresolved V gene, and the cause of the rest is unknown. For V, J and clone size, that table is used; D and trimming come from the DNA. The sample table contains roughly 110,000 clones; only one count was recorded for roughly 86% of them. Clones ranked in the top ten supply about 4.5% of the sample.

The chain was built from TRBV14 and TRBJ2-2, with a weak D call of TRBD2 (6 bases match). Source material: peripheral blood. This TCR was recovered from a man in his forties with acute or convalescent COVID-19. In nucleotides, the sequence is TGTGCCAGCAGCCAGGCGCGGGGCGGGGAGCTGTTTTTT. Protein translation: CASSQARGGELFF. The CDR3, completed at both ends by the reference TRBV14 and TRBJ2-2 genes, gives the full variable domain EAGVTQFPSHSVIEKGQTVTLRCDPISGHDNLYWYRRVMGKEIKFLLHFVKESKQDESGMPNNRFLAERTGGTYSTLKVQPAELEDSGVYFCASSQARGGELFFGEGSRLTVL.